This TCR beta chain is from a study of CD4 T cells in relation to SARS-CoV-2 and coronaviruses. A remark on this clone: No antigen is known for it.

The unexposed donors gave CD4+ T cells in 2011-2018, prior to COVID-19. After approximately 10 days of culture, CD4+ T cells were isolated. Assay used: immunoSEQ multiplex PCR; TCRdb lists only in-frame clones, some missing. In the table there are under 25,000 clones, about 79% of which are singletons. Germline CDR1 reads SNHLY; CDR2 reads FYNNEI. There are 14 residues in the CDR3. Trimming shortened V by 7 bases and J by 0 bases, and 9 bases separated the two germline ends. The chain employs TRBV2 and TRBJ1-4, with unresolved D. This clonotype originated in a human donor in good health. The sequencing input was CD4+ T cells from PBMCs, cultured in vitro. CDR3 amino acids: CASISLPTNEKLFF. The CDR3 DNA is TGTGCCAGCATATCACTCCCAACTAATGAAAAACTGTTTTTT.